This TCR beta chain appears in the sequencing data of a study of T cell repertoires in cytomegalovirus infection. TCRdb recomputed calls from the reads with MiXCR, one row per CDR3 protein. The table includes some 920,000 distinct CDR3 sequences, less than 35% detected once. This clonotype has more than one count but fewer than ten. The antigen remains unidentified. The sequences come from cultured CD8+ T cells from PBMCs, collected from culture after CMV antigen stimulation. The TCR was taken from a human donor in good health (CMV status not recorded). Some clones in this sample may be carry-over from other donors' samples.

CDR3 DNA sequence: TGTGCCAGCAGCTCCAAACGGAGCCCGAACACCGGGGAGCTGTTTTTT. Its translation is CASSSKRSPNTGELFF. This rearrangement joins TRBV11-2 to TRBJ2-2; D is unresolved. CDR1 SGHAT and CDR2 FQNNGV come from the germline V gene. V was cut by 4 bases and J by 0 bases, with 12 bases left in between. The CDR3 sequence is 16 residues long.